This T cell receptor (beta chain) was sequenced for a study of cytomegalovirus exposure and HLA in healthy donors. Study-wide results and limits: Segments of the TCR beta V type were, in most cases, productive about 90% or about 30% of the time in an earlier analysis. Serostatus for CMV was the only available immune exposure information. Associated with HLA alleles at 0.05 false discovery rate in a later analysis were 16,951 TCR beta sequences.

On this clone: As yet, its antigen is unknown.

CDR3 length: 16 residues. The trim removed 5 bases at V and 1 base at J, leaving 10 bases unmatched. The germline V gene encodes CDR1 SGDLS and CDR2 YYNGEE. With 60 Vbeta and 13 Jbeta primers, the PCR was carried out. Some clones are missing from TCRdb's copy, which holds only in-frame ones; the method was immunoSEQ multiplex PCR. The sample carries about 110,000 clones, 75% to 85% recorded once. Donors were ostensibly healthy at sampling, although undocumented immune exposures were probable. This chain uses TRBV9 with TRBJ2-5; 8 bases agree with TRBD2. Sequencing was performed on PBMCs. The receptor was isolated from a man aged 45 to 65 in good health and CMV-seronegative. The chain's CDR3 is CASSPYRSGGQETQYF. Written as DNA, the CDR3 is TGTGCCAGCAGTCCCTATCGAAGCGGGGGCCAAGAGACCCAGTACTTC.